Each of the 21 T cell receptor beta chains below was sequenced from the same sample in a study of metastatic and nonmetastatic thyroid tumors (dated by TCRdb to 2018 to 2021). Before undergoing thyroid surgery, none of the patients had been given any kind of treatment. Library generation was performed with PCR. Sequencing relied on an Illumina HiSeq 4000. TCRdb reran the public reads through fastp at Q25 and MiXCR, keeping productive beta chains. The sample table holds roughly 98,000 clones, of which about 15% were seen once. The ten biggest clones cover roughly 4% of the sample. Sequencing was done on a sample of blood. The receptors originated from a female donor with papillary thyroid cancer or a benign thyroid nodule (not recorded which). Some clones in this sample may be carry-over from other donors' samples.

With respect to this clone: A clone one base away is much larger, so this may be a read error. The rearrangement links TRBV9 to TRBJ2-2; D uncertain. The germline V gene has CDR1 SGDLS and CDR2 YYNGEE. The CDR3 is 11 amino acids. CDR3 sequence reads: CASSNTWELFF. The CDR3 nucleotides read TGTGCCAGCAGCAACACCTGGGAGCTGTTTTTT.

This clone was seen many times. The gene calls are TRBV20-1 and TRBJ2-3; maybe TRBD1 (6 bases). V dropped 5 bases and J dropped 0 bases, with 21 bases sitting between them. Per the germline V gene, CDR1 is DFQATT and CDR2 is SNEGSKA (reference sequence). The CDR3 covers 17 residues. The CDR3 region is CSAPSLDWGPSTDTQYF. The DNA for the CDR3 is TGCAGTGCTCCGTCCCTGGATTGGGGGCCTAGCACAGATACGCAGTATTTT.

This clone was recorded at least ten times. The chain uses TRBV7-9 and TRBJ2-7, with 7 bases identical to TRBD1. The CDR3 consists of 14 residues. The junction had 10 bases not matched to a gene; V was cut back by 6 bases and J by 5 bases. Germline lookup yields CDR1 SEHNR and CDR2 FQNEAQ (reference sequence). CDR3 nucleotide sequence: TGTGCCAGCAGGGGGGACAGCCATGGACACGAGCAGTACTTC. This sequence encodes CASRGDSHGHEQYF.

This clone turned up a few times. CDR3 residues: CASSLDRADEAFF. The CDR3 region has the DNA TGTGCCAGCAGCTTGGACAGGGCGGATGAAGCTTTCTTT. The chain has TRBV5-8 and TRBJ1-1; tentative D call: TRBD1 (6 bases). V was clipped by 0 bases and J by 7 bases, with 10 bases between them. This CDR3 spans 13 amino acids. Germline loops: CDR1 SGHTS, CDR2 YDEGEE.

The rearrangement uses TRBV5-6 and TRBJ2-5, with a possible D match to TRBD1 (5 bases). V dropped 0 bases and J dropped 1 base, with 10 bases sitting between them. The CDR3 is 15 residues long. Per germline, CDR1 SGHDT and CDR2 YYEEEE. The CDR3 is CASSLEGIPQETQYF. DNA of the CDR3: TGTGCCAGCAGCTTGGAGGGGATACCCCAAGAGACCCAGTACTTC.

CDR3 in amino acids: CASSYSSTFNNSPLHF. The CDR3 region has the DNA TGTGCCAGCAGTTACTCTTCGACATTTAATAATTCACCCCTCCACTTT. The rearrangement links TRBV6-2 or TRBV6-3 to TRBJ1-6; D gene ambiguous. Trimming took off 0 bases at V and 5 bases at J, with 11 bases between the two ends. Germline lookup yields CDR1 MNHEY and CDR2 SVGEGT. CDR3 length: 16 amino acids.

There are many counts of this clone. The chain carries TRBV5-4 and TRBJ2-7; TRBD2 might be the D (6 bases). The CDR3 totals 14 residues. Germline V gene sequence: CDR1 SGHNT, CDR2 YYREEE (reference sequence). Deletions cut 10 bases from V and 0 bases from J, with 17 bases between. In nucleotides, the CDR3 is TGTGCCGGGGCTCCGGGACTGGCCTCCTACGAGCAGTACTTC. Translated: CAGAPGLASYEQYF.

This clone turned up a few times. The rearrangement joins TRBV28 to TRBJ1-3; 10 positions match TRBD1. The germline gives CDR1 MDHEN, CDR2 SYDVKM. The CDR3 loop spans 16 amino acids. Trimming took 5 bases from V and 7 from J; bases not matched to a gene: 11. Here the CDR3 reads CASSRQGAASRNTIYF. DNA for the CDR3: TGTGCCAGCAGTCGACAGGGGGCTGCGTCGAGGAACACCATATATTTT.

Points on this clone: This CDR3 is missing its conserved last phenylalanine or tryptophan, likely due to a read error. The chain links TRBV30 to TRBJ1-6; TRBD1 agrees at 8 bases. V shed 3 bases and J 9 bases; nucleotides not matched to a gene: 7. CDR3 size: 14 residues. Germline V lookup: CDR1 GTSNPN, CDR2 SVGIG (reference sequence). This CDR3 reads CAWSRGQGGSPLHL. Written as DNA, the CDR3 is TGTGCCTGGAGCAGGGGGCAGGGAGGTTCACCCCTCCACCTT.

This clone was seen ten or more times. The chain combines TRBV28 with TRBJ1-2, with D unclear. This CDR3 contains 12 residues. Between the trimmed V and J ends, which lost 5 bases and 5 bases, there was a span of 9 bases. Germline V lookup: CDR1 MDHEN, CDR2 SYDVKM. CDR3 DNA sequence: TGTGCCAGCAGTGCCCTCGGATATGGCTACACCTTC. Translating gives CASSALGYGYTF.

The CDR3 reads CASSFLLGDSAFF. CDR3 DNA: TGTGCCAGCAGTTTTCTTCTGGGGGACTCAGCTTTCTTT. V is TRBV28 and J is TRBJ1-1; the D gene is possibly TRBD1 (5 bases). Germline CDR1 is MDHEN and CDR2 is SYDVKM. Deletions cut 3 bases from V and 10 bases from J, with 15 bases between. This CDR3 has 13 residues.

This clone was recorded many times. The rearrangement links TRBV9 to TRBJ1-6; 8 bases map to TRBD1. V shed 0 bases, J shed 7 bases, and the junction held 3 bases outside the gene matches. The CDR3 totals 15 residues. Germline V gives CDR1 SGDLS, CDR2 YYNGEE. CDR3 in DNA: TGTGCCAGCAGCGTAGCGGGACAGGAAAATTCACCCCTCCACTTT. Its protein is CASSVAGQENSPLHF.

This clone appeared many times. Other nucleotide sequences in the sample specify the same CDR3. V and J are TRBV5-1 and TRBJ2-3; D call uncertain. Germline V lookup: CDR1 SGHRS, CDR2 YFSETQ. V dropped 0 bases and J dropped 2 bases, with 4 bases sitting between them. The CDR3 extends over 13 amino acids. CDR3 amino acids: CASSLVPTDTQYF. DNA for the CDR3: TGCGCCAGCAGCTTGGTGCCCACAGATACGCAGTATTTT. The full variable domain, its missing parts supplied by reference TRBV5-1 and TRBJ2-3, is KAGVTQTPRYLIKTRGQQVTLSCSPISGHRSVSWYQQTPGQGLQFLFEYFSETQRNKGNFPGRFSGRQFSNSRSEMNVSTLELGDSALYLCASSLVPTDTQYFGPGTRLTVL.

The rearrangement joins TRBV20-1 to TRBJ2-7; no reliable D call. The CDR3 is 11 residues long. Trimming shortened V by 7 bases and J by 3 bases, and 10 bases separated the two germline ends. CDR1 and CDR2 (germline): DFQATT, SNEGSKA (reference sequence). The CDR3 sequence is CSGRTDYEQYF. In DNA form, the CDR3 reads TGCAGTGGGCGGACCGACTACGAGCAGTACTTC.

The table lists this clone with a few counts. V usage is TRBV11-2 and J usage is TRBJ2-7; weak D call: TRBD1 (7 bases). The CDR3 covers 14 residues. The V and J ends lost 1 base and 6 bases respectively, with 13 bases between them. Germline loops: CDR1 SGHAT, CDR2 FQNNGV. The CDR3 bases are TGTGCCAGCAGCTTAGGCGGGACAGCAACCGAGCAGTACTTC. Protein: CASSLGGTATEQYF.

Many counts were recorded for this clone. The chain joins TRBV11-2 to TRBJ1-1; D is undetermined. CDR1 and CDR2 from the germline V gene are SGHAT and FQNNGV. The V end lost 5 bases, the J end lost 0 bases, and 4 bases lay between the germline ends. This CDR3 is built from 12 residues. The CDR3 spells CASSIMNTEAFF. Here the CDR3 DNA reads TGTGCCAGCAGCATTATGAACACTGAAGCTTTCTTT.

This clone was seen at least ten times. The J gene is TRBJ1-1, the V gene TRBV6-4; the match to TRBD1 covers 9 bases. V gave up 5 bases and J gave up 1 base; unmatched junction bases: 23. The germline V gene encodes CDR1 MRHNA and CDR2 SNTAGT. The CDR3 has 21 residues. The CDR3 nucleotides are TGTGCCAGCAGTCATATCCCTACCGCCGGGACAGGGAGGCGATCGAACACTGAAGCTTTCTTT. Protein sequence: CASSHIPTAGTGRRSNTEAFF.

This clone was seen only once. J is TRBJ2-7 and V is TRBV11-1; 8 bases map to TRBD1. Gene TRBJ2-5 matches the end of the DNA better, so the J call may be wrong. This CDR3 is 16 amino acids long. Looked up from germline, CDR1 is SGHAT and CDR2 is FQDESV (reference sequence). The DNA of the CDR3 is TGTGCCAGCAGCTCTCGGCAGGCAGGGGGCCGGGAGACCCAGTACTTC. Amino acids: CASSSRQAGGRETQYF.

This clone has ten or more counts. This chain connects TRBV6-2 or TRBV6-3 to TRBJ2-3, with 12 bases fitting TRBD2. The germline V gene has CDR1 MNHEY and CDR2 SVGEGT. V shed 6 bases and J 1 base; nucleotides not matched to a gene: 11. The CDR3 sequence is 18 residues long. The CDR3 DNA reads TGTGCCAGCAGCCTTCTAGCGGGGGGGCGGCGGGGCACAGATACGCAGTATTTT. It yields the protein CASSLLAGGRRGTDTQYF.

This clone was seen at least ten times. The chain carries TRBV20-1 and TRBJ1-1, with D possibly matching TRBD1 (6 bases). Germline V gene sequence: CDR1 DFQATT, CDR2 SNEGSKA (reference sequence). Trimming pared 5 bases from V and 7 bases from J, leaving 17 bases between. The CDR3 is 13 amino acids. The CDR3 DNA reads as TGCAGTGCTCCATATTCGGACAGTCGTGAAGCTTTCTTT. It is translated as CSAPYSDSREAFF.

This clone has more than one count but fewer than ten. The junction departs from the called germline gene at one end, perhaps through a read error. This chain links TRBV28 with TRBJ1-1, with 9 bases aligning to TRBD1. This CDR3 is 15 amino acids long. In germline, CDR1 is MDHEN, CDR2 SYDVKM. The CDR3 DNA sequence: TGTGCCAGCCCCCCAAGTGGGACAGGGAACAGTGAAGCTTTCTTT. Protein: CASPPSGTGNSEAFF.